The source of this TCR beta chain is a study of shared clonotypes between healthy human individuals. Study-wide results and limits: Expectations were that clonotype sharing among donors would be affected by sequencing depth. The represented genetic and exposure-history diversity was limited by the small number of donors. A generally larger estimated richness was seen in naive subsets than in memory subsets.

The CDR3 runs to 15 residues. Germline V gives CDR1 SGHAT, CDR2 FQNNGV. Germline trimming cut 5 bases from V and 4 bases from J; bases unmatched to any gene: 2. A word on this clone: As yet, its antigen is unknown.

Each sorted subset replicate got 200 ng genomic DNA, roughly 33,000 genomes. Sequenced by immunoSEQ multiplex PCR; TCRdb stores in-frame clones only, minus some. The repertoire has about 710,000 clones, approximately 72% of them found once; the top ten carry approximately 1.8%. Sequenced input: memory CD4+ T cells sorted from blood. Subset of the sample: CD45RA-negative fraction. The genes are TRBV11-2 and TRBJ2-3; 14 nucleotides align to TRBD2. The clonotype was recovered from a woman aged 30 to 39 in good health. The CDR3 sequence: CASSQGLAGADTQYF. The CDR3, as DNA: TGTGCCAGCAGCCAGGGACTAGCGGGAGCAGATACGCAGTATTTT.